This T cell receptor beta chain appears in the sequencing data of a study of T cell responses to AZD1222 COVID-19 vaccine. Here immunoSEQ multiplex PCR was the method, and the copy in TCRdb shows in-frame clones only, minus some. Of approximately 100,000 clones listed, about nine tenths are singletons. This CDR3 is built from 13 residues. Germline V CDR1 and CDR2: SGHVS, FNYEAQ. V lost 0 bases and J lost 5, with 7 bases in between. The sample consisted of peripheral blood, taken on day 0 of AZD1222 vaccination. The origin of this receptor is an adult in good health. The chain is built from TRBV7-6 and TRBJ1-2; no firm D call. CDR3 sequence: CASSLARIYGYTF. The CDR3 bases are TGTGCCAGCAGCTTAGCCAGGATTTATGGCTACACCTTC. Together with reference TRBV7-6 and TRBJ1-2, the CDR3 gives the full variable domain: GAGVSQSPRYKVTKRGQDVALRCDPISGHVSLYWYRQALGQGPEFLTYFNYEAQQDKSGLPNDRFSAERPEGSISTLTIQRTEQRDSAMYRCASSLARIYGYTFGSGTRLTVV.